One and the same sample provided the 3 T cell receptor beta chains below, sequenced in a study of T cell responses to AZD1222 COVID-19 vaccine. Assay: immunoSEQ multiplex PCR; the TCRdb copy retains only in-frame clones and omits some. The data show about 86,000 clones, with more than 70% seen just once and approximately 2.1% held by the top ten. The sequencing here drew on peripheral blood, taken on day 0 of AZD1222 vaccination. The source is an adult in good health.

V is TRBV29-1 and J is TRBJ1-1, with unresolved D. V lost 6 bases to trimming and J lost 4 bases, with 15 bases between them. In germline, CDR1 is SQVTM, CDR2 ANQGSEA. The CDR3 loop spans 13 amino acids. The CDR3 loop is CSVEKADGTEAFF. The CDR3 nucleotides are TGCAGCGTAGAAAAGGCCGATGGCACTGAAGCTTTCTTT.

This chain joins TRBV9 and TRBJ1-1, with D uncertain. The CDR3 is made up of 13 amino acids. Germline V lookup: CDR1 SGDLS, CDR2 YYNGEE. V dropped 2 bases and J dropped 4 bases, with 9 bases sitting between them. The DNA of the CDR3 is TGTGCCAGCAGCGTTGATCCCGTCACTGAAGCTTTCTTT. Its protein is CASSVDPVTEAFF.

The chain uses TRBV28 and TRBJ1-3; no definite D call. Deletions cut 2 bases from V and 2 bases from J, with 1 base between. This CDR3 spans 12 amino acids. Germline CDR1 is MDHEN and CDR2 is SYDVKM. The CDR3 loop reads CASSLTGNTIYF. In DNA form, the CDR3 reads TGTGCCAGCAGTTTAACTGGAAACACCATATATTTT.